The 8 T cell receptor beta chains below come from one sample, sequenced in a study of early T cells in non-severe SARS-CoV-2 infection. TCRdb recomputed calls from the 5' RACE reads with MiXCR, one row per CDR3 protein. The table has about 50,000 distinct CDR3 sequences, roughly an eighth seen once. The sample comprised whole blood. These receptors all stem from an adult who was a healthcare worker with PCR-confirmed SARS-CoV-2 infection or an uninfected control (not recorded which).

This clonotype was recorded a few times. The chain combines TRBV28 with TRBJ2-6; no firm D call. There are 14 residues in the CDR3. CDR1 MDHEN and CDR2 SYDVKM come from the germline V gene. The V gene lost 7 bases and the J gene lost 3 bases, with 10 bases spanning the gap. CDR3 bases: TGTGCCAGCACGTCGGTCTTTGGGGCCAACGTCCTGACTTTC. Translation gives CASTSVFGANVLTF.

The chain uses TRBV5-1 and TRBJ2-1; 14 bases fit TRBD2. The CDR3 consists of 17 residues. V was pared by 5 bases and J by 4 bases, with 8 bases of the junction left unmatched. CDR1 SGHRS and CDR2 YFSETQ come from the germline V gene. The CDR3 loop reads CASSQNRLAGGYNEQFF. The CDR3, as DNA: TGCGCCAGCAGTCAGAACCGACTAGCGGGAGGGTACAATGAGCAGTTCTTC. The entire variable domain, with the rest obtained from reference TRBV5-1 and TRBJ2-1, is as follows: KAGVTQTPRYLIKTRGQQVTLSCSPISGHRSVSWYQQTPGQGLQFLFEYFSETQRNKGNFPGRFSGRQFSNSRSEMNVSTLELGDSALYLCASSQNRLAGGYNEQFFGPGTRLTVL.

This clonotype was seen many times. V and J are TRBV7-3 and TRBJ1-6; the match to TRBD1 covers 7 bases. The germline gives CDR1 SGHTA, CDR2 FQGTGA. The CDR3 loop spans 14 amino acids. With V trimmed by 5 bases and J by 6 bases, 4 bases remained unmatched. CDR3 DNA sequence: TGTGCCAGCAGCCGGGGACAGCCTAATTCACCCCTCCACTTT. It translates to CASSRGQPNSPLHF. The full variable domain, completed using reference TRBV7-3 and TRBJ1-6, is GAGVSQTPSNKVTEKGKYVELRCDPISGHTALYWYRQSLGQGPEFLIYFQGTGAADDSGLPNDRFFAVRPEGSVSTLKIQRTERGDSAVYLCASSRGQPNSPLHFGNGTRLTVT.

This clonotype was observed at least ten times. The chain is built from TRBV2 and TRBJ1-1; TRBD1 agrees at 9 bases. From germline, CDR1 is SNHLY and CDR2 FYNNEI. V trimming: 8 bases; J trimming: 1 base; junction bases outside the gene matches: 8. There are 15 residues in the CDR3. Written as DNA, the CDR3 is TGTGCCAGCCTTTGGAACAGGGGGCGGAACACTGAAGCTTTCTTT. It yields the protein CASLWNRGRNTEAFF.

V usage is TRBV6-5 and J usage is TRBJ2-3; D is possibly TRBD2 (5 bases). Looked up from germline, CDR1 is MNHEY and CDR2 is SVGAGI. The CDR3 contains 15 residues. V lost 2 bases to trimming and J lost 4 bases, with 13 bases between them. CDR3 in amino acids: CASSYRGHDADTQYF. In DNA form, the CDR3 reads TGTGCCAGCAGTTACCGGGGTCATGATGCAGATACGCAGTATTTT.

This clonotype occurred many times. V and J are TRBV19 and TRBJ1-2, with D perhaps TRBD1 (5 bases). From germline, CDR1 is LNHDA and CDR2 SQIVND (reference sequence). With 7 bases removed from V and 1 base from J, the gap between germline ends came to 10 bases. This CDR3 region has 13 residues. CDR3: CASKGRVNYGYTF. In nucleotides, the CDR3 is TGTGCCAGTAAGGGACGGGTTAACTATGGCTACACCTTC.

This clonotype was seen repeatedly, ten times or more. V is TRBV20-1 and J is TRBJ1-1; tentatively, D is TRBD1 (6 bases). Germline loops: CDR1 DFQATT, CDR2 SNEGSKA (reference sequence). The CDR3 is 12 amino acids. Trimming shortened V by 2 bases and J by 8 bases, and 12 bases separated the two germline ends. Here the CDR3 reads CSARSPGTEAFF. In nucleotides, the CDR3 is TGCAGTGCTAGATCCCCCGGGACAGAAGCTTTCTTT.

This clonotype was counted many times. This rearrangement joins TRBV15 to TRBJ2-7, with 8 bases fitting TRBD2. This CDR3 has 14 amino acids. J lost 6 bases, V lost 3 bases, and 7 bases had no gene match. Germline lookup yields CDR1 LNHNV and CDR2 YYDKDF (reference sequence). The CDR3 DNA follows: TGTGCCACCAGCAGGAACCCGGGAGGGGGCGAGCAGTACTTC. Translation gives CATSRNPGGGEQYF.